One and the same sample provided the 30 T cell receptor beta chains below, sequenced in a study of T-cell reconstitution after alpha-beta-depleted transplantation in children. Unique molecular identifiers featured in how the TCRbeta library was prepared. TCRdb redid the calling of the PCR reads with MiXCR, one entry per CDR3 protein. This sample has approximately 97,000 distinct CDR3 sequences, with around 7.8% found just once. The sequences come from PBMCs, collected before TCRalphabeta/CD19-depleted stem cell transplant. The receptors originated from a boy between 2 and 10 years old with acute lymphoblastic leukemia, due to receive a stem cell transplant.

This clonotype was counted at least ten times. The chain links TRBV6-5 to TRBJ1-1; TRBD1 matches 7 bases. From germline, CDR1 is MNHEY and CDR2 SVGAGI. V lost 7 bases and J lost 5; bases outside the gene matches: 13. The CDR3 covers 15 residues. The CDR3 loop reads CASTFPGGQETEAFF. The CDR3 DNA sequence: TGTGCCAGCACTTTCCCTGGCGGACAGGAGACTGAAGCTTTCTTT.

This clonotype came up a few times. The CDR3 here is CASSLRQPYEQYF. The CDR3, as DNA: TGTGCCAGCAGTTTACGGCAGCCCTACGAGCAGTACTTC. This chain uses TRBV12-3 or TRBV12-4 with TRBJ2-7, with D hard to call. CDR3 length: 13 residues. Trimming removed 2 bases at V and 2 bases at J, with 7 bases between.

This clonotype was counted a few times. The V call is TRBV2, the J call TRBJ1-6; D is possibly TRBD1 (5 bases). V was cut by 6 bases and J by 8 bases, with 5 bases left in between. This CDR3 has 11 residues. CDR1 SNHLY and CDR2 FYNNEI come from the germline V gene. CDR3 sequence reads: CASRGDSPLHF. CDR3 bases: TGTGCCAGCAGGGGGGATTCACCCCTCCACTTT.

This clonotype was counted many times. CDR3 bases: TGTGCCAGCACAAGGGACAGCCATTTTAGACAGAGCTCCTACGAGCAGTACTTC. It is translated as CASTRDSHFRQSSYEQYF. This chain uses TRBV2 with TRBJ2-7; 7 nucleotides match TRBD1. The CDR3 is 18 amino acids. From germline, CDR1 is SNHLY and CDR2 FYNNEI. J was trimmed by 0 bases and V by 7 bases; bases with no gene match: 18.

The chain couples TRBV7-8 to TRBJ1-2, with D perhaps matching TRBD1 (5 bases). The CDR3 spans 13 residues. Germline CDR1 and CDR2: SGHVS and FQNEAQ. Between the trimmed V and J ends, which lost 6 bases and 8 bases, there was a span of 16 bases. CDR3 amino acids: CASRLPGPRGYTF. The CDR3 DNA is TGTGCCAGCAGACTCCCGGGGCCCAGGGGCTACACCTTC.

This clonotype was observed a few times. This chain links TRBV11-3 with TRBJ2-2; TRBD2 might be the D (5 bases). V dropped 5 bases and J dropped 6 bases, with 7 bases sitting between them. CDR1 is SGHNT and CDR2 is YENEEA in the germline V gene. The CDR3 totals 12 residues. CDR3 coding DNA: TGTGCCAGCAGCACCGGGGCCGGGGAGCTGTTTTTT. This gives the protein CASSTGAGELFF.

The chain is built from TRBV19 and TRBJ1-2; a weak D match, TRBD1 (6 bases). The CDR3 contains 16 residues. Germline CDR1 is LNHDA and CDR2 is SQIVND (reference sequence). V was pared by 3 bases and J by 2 bases, with 16 bases between. The CDR3 is CASSIPLPGTNYGYTF. CDR3 DNA sequence: TGTGCCAGTAGTATCCCGCTTCCCGGGACAAACTATGGCTACACCTTC. Full variable domain (rest looked up from reference TRBV19 and TRBJ1-2): DGGITQSPKYLFRKEGQNVTLSCEQNLNHDAMYWYRQDPGQGLRLIYYSQIVNDFQKGDIAEGYSVSREKKESFPLTVTSAQKNPTAFYLCASSIPLPGTNYGYTFGSGTRLTVV.

This clonotype was counted between two and nine times. V gene TRBV20-1 combines with J gene TRBJ2-3, with 9 bases that match TRBD2. Per germline, CDR1 DFQATT and CDR2 SNEGSKA (reference sequence). CDR3 length: 14 residues. The J segment lost 4 bases and the V segment lost 6 bases, leaving 8 bases of the junction unmatched. Written as DNA, the CDR3 is TGCAGTGCCGGGGGTAGCGGGGGAGCAGATACGCAGTATTTT. Translation gives CSAGGSGGADTQYF.

Note on this clonotype: This clone may be a read error of a much larger clone one base away. The rearrangement joins TRBV7-9 to TRBJ2-3, with D perhaps matching TRBD2 (6 bases). The CDR3 totals 15 residues. Trimming pared 7 bases from V and 2 bases from J, leaving 16 bases between. CDR1 SEHNR and CDR2 FQNEAQ come from the germline V gene (reference sequence). The CDR3 bases are TGTGCCAGCAACTTCGGGGGAGGAGACACAGATACGCAGTATTTT. Translated, it gives CASNFGGGDTDTQYF.

A few counts support this clonotype. The chain combines TRBV5-1 with TRBJ2-2, with TRBD2 matching 11 bases. CDR1 and CDR2 from the germline V gene are SGHRS and YFSETQ. V shed 0 bases and J 6 bases; nucleotides not matched to a gene: 4. This CDR3 spans 16 amino acids. CDR3 protein: CASSLGLAGIAGELFF. CDR3 bases: TGCGCCAGCAGCTTGGGACTAGCGGGGATCGCCGGGGAGCTGTTTTTT.

The chain links TRBV6-5 to TRBJ2-3; 8 bases map to TRBD2. From germline, CDR1 is MNHEY and CDR2 SVGAGI. The ends lost 4 bases at V and 2 bases at J; junction bases unmatched: 2. The CDR3 runs to 14 residues. Written as DNA, the CDR3 is TGTGCCAGCAGTTCGGGGGGGCCCACAGATACGCAGTATTTT. This gives the protein CASSSGGPTDTQYF.

This clonotype was counted ten times or more. V and J are TRBV29-1 and TRBJ2-7; D is possibly TRBD1 or TRBD2 (5 bases each). Between the trimmed V and J ends, which lost 6 bases and 1 base, there was a span of 13 bases. This CDR3 contains 13 residues. CDR1 SQVTM and CDR2 ANQGSEA come from the germline V gene. This CDR3 reads CSVRDRGSYEQYF. The CDR3 DNA follows: TGCAGCGTGAGGGACCGAGGTTCCTACGAGCAGTACTTC.

Of note for this clonotype: A much more abundant neighbour one base away suggests this may be a read error. This rearrangement joins TRBV20-1 to TRBJ2-4, with TRBD2 matching over 8 bases. In germline, CDR1 is DFQATT, CDR2 SNEGSKA (reference sequence). CDR3 length: 16 amino acids. The CDR3 DNA reads as TGCTGTGCTGGTCCCGTCGGGGGGGGAGCCAAAAACATTCAGTACTTC. Its translation: CCAGPVGGGAKNIQYF.

V is TRBV7-2 and J is TRBJ2-5; D is tentatively TRBD1 or TRBD2 (6 bases each). V lost 6 bases to trimming and J lost 1 base, with 18 bases between them. Germline V CDR1 and CDR2: SGHTA, FQGNSA. The CDR3 spans 16 residues. As DNA, the CDR3 is TGTGCCAGCAGACCCAACATTTGGGGGGCCCAAGAGACCCAGTACTTC. This translates into CASRPNIWGAQETQYF.

There are a few counts of this clonotype. CDR3 protein: CASSPGARTDQPQHF. CDR3 sequence (DNA): TGTGCCAGCAGCCCAGGGGCACGCACGGATCAGCCCCAGCATTTT. The chain combines TRBV9 with TRBJ1-5; D is perhaps TRBD1 (6 bases). V was shortened by 4 bases and J by 5 bases, with 16 bases between the two germline ends. Germline CDR1 is SGDLS and CDR2 is YYNGEE. The CDR3 sequence is 15 residues long. The entire variable domain, with the rest obtained from reference TRBV9 and TRBJ1-5, is as follows: DSGVTQTPKHLITATGQRVTLRCSPRSGDLSVYWYQQSLDQGLQFLIQYYNGEERAKGNILERFSAQQFPDLHSELNLSSLELGDSALYFCASSPGARTDQPQHFGDGTRLSIL.

This clonotype was detected only a few times. V is TRBV20-1 and J is TRBJ1-5; no firm D call. The CDR3 has 16 amino acids. The germline V gene encodes CDR1 DFQATT and CDR2 SNEGSKA (reference sequence). V lost 5 bases and J lost 0, with 17 bases in between. This chain's CDR3 is CSAPPPTPGSNQPQHF. CDR3 nucleotides: TGCAGTGCTCCGCCCCCTACCCCGGGTAGCAATCAGCCCCAGCATTTT.

At least ten counts were recorded for this clonotype. This chain joins TRBV20-1 and TRBJ1-1; unclear D gene. The CDR3 extends over 14 amino acids. Germline assignment: CDR1 DFQATT and CDR2 SNEGSKA (reference sequence). The ends were cut back, 3 bases at V and 1 base at J, with 12 bases in the middle. CDR3 loop: CSARSPPANTEAFF. The CDR3 region has the DNA TGCAGTGCTAGGTCCCCTCCCGCGAACACTGAAGCTTTCTTT.

This clonotype has a count of ten or more. This rearrangement joins TRBV10-3 to TRBJ1-2; 7 bases fit TRBD1. With 10 bases clipped from V and 7 bases from J, the junction kept 9 bases outside the gene matches. The CDR3 has 12 amino acids. Germline V lookup: CDR1 ENHRY, CDR2 SYGVKD. The CDR3 here is CATAFRTGGYTF. The CDR3 bases are TGTGCCACCGCCTTCAGGACAGGTGGCTACACCTTC.

This clonotype was recorded at least ten times. The rearrangement links TRBV5-1 to TRBJ2-6, with TRBD1 matching 7 bases. V lost 4 bases and J lost 1; bases outside the gene matches: 5. This CDR3 has 16 residues. Germline CDR1 reads SGHRS; CDR2 reads YFSETQ. CDR3 loop: CASSGTAGSGANVLTF. DNA of the CDR3: TGCGCCAGCAGCGGGACAGCTGGTTCTGGGGCCAACGTCCTGACTTTC.

This clonotype has a handful of counts. The rearrangement joins TRBV5-6 to TRBJ2-2; D may be TRBD2 (7 bases). The CDR3 is 16 residues long. Germline CDR1 and CDR2: SGHDT and YYEEEE. Trimming stripped 3 bases from V and 8 bases from J, with 20 bases between. CDR3 coding DNA: TGTGCCAGCAGCTCTACCGGCGGGGGCCGTGGGGGGGAGCTGTTTTTT. Its translation is CASSSTGGGRGGELFF.

Ten or more counts support this clonotype. This chain connects TRBV20-1 to TRBJ2-3, with D possibly TRBD1 on 6 matching bases. The V gene's germline CDR1 is DFQATT and CDR2 SNEGSKA (reference sequence). This CDR3 contains 14 residues. V was cut by 0 bases and J by 2 bases, with 9 bases left in between. The CDR3 nucleotides read TGCAGTGCTAGAGATGCAGGGGTCACAGATACGCAGTATTTT. Translating gives CSARDAGVTDTQYF.

The chain uses TRBV7-8 and TRBJ1-2; possibly TRBD1 for D (5 bases). The CDR3 spans 14 residues. The ends were cut back, 5 bases at V and 4 bases at J, with 14 bases in the middle. Per germline, CDR1 SGHVS and CDR2 FQNEAQ. The CDR3 nucleotides are TGTGCCAGCAGCCTCCCTGGGGGGGGCTATGGCTACACCTTC. It is translated as CASSLPGGGYGYTF.

This clonotype was recorded at least ten times. V is TRBV20-1 and J is TRBJ1-1; 12 positions match TRBD1. Germline CDR1 reads DFQATT; CDR2 reads SNEGSKA (reference sequence). J was trimmed by 4 bases and V by 6 bases; bases with no gene match: 6. The CDR3 has 14 residues. In nucleotides, the CDR3 is TGCAGTGCGGTGAGGGACAGGGGGCTCACTGAAGCTTTCTTT. It specifies CSAVRDRGLTEAFF.

This clonotype was seen repeatedly, ten times or more. The CDR3 protein is CASSVGIGDIQYF. In DNA, the CDR3 is TGTGCCAGCAGCGTCGGTATCGGGGACATTCAGTACTTC. The chain recombines TRBV9 with TRBJ2-4, with D possibly TRBD2 on 5 matching bases. This CDR3 spans 13 amino acids. The V end was cut by 2 bases, the J end by 8 bases, with 11 bases between. Per germline, CDR1 SGDLS and CDR2 YYNGEE.

This clonotype was seen a few times. The rearrangement joins TRBV18 to TRBJ1-2; maybe TRBD1 (5 bases). Looked up from germline, CDR1 is KGHSH and CDR2 is LQKENI. Trimming took 2 bases from V and 0 from J, leaving 16 bases between them. The CDR3 runs 17 residues. The CDR3, as DNA: TGTGCCAGCTCACCATGGATTTCGGGGACCTCTAACTATGGCTACACCTTC. It is translated as CASSPWISGTSNYGYTF.

The V gene is TRBV9, the J gene TRBJ2-7; 9 nucleotides agree with TRBD2. This CDR3 spans 14 amino acids. The germline gives CDR1 SGDLS, CDR2 YYNGEE. V lost 3 bases to trimming and J lost 2 bases; unmatched junction nucleotides: 3. The CDR3 DNA is TGTGCCAGCAGCGGGCTAGCGGGGACCTACGAGCAGTACTTC. It yields the protein CASSGLAGTYEQYF.

DNA of the CDR3: TGTGCCAGCGGCCTGTCCCGGGAGGCAGGGAAGGGAGATCAGCCCCAGCATTTT. Translating gives CASGLSREAGKGDQPQHF. The gene calls are TRBV11-1 and TRBJ1-5; maybe TRBD1 (5 bases). Trimming cost V 8 bases and J 5 bases, with 28 bases left between them. The CDR3 loop spans 18 amino acids. Germline V CDR1 and CDR2: SGHAT, FQDESV (reference sequence).

This clonotype was detected ten times or more. Here the CDR3 DNA reads TGCGCCAGCAGCTTGGCCTTCCGGGACCCCAGAGAGGGTTCACCCCTCCACTTT. The encoded protein is CASSLAFRDPREGSPLHF. The J gene is TRBJ1-6, the V gene TRBV5-1; D may be TRBD1 (5 bases). This CDR3 contains 18 residues. V was clipped by 0 bases and J by 9 bases, with 22 bases between them. Germline V gene data show CDR1 as SGHRS and CDR2 as YFSETQ.

This clonotype has a count of ten or more. The genes are TRBV10-3 and TRBJ2-2; D unclear. V was shortened by 7 bases and J by 7 bases, with 7 bases between the two germline ends. This CDR3 is 11 amino acids long. Germline values: CDR1 ENHRY, CDR2 SYGVKD. The CDR3 coding sequence is TGTGCCATCAACGGTTTCGGGGAGCTGTTTTTT. Encoded protein: CAINGFGELFF.

This clonotype was seen repeatedly, ten times or more. This sequence joins TRBV6-5 and TRBJ2-1; TRBD2 matches 8 bases. The CDR3 has 13 amino acids. The germline CDR1 and CDR2 sequences are MNHEY and SVGAGI. The V segment lost 7 bases and the J segment 3 bases; nucleotides outside the gene matches: 2. The CDR3 nucleotides read TGTGCCAGCATGGGACTAGTCTACAATGAGCAGTTCTTC. Its translation is CASMGLVYNEQFF.